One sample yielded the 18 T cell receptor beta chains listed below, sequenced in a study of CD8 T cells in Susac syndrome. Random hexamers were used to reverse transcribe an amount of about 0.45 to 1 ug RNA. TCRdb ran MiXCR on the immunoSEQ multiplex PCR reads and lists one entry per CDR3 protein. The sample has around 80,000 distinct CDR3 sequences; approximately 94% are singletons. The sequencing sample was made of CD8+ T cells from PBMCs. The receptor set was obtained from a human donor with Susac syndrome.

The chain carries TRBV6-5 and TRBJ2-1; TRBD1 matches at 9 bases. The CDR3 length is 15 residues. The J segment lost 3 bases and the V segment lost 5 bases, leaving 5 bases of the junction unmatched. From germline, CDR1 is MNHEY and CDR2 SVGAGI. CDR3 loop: CASSPGTGSYNEQFF. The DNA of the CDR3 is TGTGCCAGCAGTCCCGGGACAGGGAGCTACAATGAGCAGTTCTTC.

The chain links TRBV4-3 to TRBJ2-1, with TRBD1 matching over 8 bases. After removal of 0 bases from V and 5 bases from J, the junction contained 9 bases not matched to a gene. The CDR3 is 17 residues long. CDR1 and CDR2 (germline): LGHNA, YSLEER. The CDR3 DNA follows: TGCGCCAGCAGCCAAGATCCGCCAGGGGGCGCCAACAATGAGCAGTTCTTC. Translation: CASSQDPPGGANNEQFF.

The CDR3 nucleotides are TGTGCCAGCAGCTTAGGTACGAGGGGAGAAGCTTTCTTT. Translation: CASSLGTRGEAFF. The chain recombines TRBV11-2 with TRBJ1-1, with a tentative D call TRBD1 (5 bases). CDR1 and CDR2 (germline): SGHAT, FQNNGV. V was pared by 1 base and J by 8 bases, with 11 bases between. The CDR3 is 13 residues long.

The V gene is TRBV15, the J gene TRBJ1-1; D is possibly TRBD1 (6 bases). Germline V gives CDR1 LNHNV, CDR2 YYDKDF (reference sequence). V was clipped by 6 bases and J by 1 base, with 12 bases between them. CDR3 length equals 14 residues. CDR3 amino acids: CATSQGPSNTEAFF. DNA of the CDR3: TGTGCCACCAGTCAGGGGCCTTCGAACACTGAAGCTTTCTTT.

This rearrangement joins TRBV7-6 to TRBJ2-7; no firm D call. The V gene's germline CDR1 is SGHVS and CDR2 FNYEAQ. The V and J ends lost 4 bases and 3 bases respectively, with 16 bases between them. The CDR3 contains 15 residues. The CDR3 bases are TGTGCCAGCAGCTCCGGGCCCTTGGGAAACTACGAGCAGTACTTC. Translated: CASSSGPLGNYEQYF.

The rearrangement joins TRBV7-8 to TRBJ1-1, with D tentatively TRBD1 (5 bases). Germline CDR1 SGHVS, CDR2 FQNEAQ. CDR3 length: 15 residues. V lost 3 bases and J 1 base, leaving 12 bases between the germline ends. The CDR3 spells CASSFNRIRNTEAFF. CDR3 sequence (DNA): TGTGCCAGCAGCTTCAACAGGATCAGGAACACTGAAGCTTTCTTT.

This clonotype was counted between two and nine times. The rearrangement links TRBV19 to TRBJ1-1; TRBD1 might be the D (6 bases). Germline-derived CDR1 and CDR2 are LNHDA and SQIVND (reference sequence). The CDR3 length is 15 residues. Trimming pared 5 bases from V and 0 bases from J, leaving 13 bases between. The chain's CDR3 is CASSAGQLMNTEAFF. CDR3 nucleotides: TGTGCCAGTAGTGCAGGACAGCTCATGAACACTGAAGCTTTCTTT.

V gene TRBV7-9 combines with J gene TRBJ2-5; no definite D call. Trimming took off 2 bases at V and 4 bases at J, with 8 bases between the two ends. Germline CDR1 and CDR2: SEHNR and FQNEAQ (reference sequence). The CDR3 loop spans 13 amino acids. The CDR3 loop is CASSLKTRETQYF. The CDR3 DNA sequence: TGTGCCAGCAGCTTAAAGACACGAGAGACCCAGTACTTC.

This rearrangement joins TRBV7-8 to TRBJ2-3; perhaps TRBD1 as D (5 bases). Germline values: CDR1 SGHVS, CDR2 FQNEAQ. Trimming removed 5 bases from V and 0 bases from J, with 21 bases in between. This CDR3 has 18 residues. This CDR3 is CASSPMGQTLTSTDTQYF. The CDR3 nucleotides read TGTGCCAGCAGCCCCATGGGGCAGACGTTGACTAGCACAGATACGCAGTATTTT.

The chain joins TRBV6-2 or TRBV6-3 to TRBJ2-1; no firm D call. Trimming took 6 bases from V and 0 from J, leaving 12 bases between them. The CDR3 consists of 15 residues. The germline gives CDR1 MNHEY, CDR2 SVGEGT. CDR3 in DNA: TGTGCCAGCAGGGGCTACATGAGCTCCTACAATGAGCAGTTCTTC. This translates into CASRGYMSSYNEQFF.

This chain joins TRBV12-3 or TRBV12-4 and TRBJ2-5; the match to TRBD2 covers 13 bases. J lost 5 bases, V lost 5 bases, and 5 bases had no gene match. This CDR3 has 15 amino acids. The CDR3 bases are TGTGCCAGCAGTAGACTAGCGGGAGGTGTTGAGACCCAGTACTTC. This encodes CASSRLAGGVETQYF.

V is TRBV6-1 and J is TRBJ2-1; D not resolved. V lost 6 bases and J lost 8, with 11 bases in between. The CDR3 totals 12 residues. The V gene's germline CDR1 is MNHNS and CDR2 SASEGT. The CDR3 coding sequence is TGTGCCAGCAGATACCCCCCGGATGAGCAGTTCTTC. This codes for CASRYPPDEQFF.

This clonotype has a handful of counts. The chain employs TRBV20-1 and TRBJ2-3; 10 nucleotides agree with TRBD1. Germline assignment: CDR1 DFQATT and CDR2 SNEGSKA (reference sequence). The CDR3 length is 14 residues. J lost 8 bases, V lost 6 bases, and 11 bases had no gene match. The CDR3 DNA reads TGCAGTGCGAAGGGGGACAGGGGAGTTGGTACGCAGTATTTT. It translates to CSAKGDRGVGTQYF.

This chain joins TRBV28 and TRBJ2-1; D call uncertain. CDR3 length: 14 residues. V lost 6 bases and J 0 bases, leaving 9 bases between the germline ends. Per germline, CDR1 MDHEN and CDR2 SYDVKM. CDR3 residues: CASSDLSSYNEQFF. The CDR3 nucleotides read TGTGCCAGCAGCGACTTGAGCTCCTACAATGAGCAGTTCTTC.

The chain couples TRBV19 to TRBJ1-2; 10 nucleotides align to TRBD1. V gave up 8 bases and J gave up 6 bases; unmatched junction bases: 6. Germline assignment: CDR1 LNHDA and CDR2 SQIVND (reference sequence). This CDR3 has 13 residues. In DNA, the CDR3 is TGTGCCAGTGGAACAGGGACAGGGGATGGCTACACCTTC. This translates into CASGTGTGDGYTF.

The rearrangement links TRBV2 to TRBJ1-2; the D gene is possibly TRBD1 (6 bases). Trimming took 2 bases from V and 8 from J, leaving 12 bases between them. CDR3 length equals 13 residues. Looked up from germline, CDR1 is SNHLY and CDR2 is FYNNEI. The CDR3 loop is CASSEIWGPGYTF. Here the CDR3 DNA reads TGTGCCAGCAGTGAAATCTGGGGGCCCGGCTACACCTTC. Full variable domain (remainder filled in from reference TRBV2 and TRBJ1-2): EPEVTQTPSHQVTQMGQEVILRCVPISNHLYFYWYRQILGQKVEFLVSFYNNEISEKSEIFDDQFSVERPDGSNFTLKIRSTKLEDSAMYFCASSEIWGPGYTFGSGTRLTVV.

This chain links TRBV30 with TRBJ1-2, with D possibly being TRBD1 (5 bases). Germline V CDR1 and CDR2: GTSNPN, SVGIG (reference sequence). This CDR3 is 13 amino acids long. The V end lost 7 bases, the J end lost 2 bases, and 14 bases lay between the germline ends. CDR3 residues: CAYLSGANYGYTF. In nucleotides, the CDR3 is TGTGCCTACCTAAGCGGGGCAAACTATGGCTACACCTTC.

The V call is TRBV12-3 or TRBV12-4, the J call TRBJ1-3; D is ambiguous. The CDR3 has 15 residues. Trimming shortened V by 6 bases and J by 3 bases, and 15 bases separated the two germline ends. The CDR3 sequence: CASSLEGLIGNTIYF. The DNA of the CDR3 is TGTGCCAGCAGCCTCGAGGGATTAATTGGAAACACCATATATTTT.